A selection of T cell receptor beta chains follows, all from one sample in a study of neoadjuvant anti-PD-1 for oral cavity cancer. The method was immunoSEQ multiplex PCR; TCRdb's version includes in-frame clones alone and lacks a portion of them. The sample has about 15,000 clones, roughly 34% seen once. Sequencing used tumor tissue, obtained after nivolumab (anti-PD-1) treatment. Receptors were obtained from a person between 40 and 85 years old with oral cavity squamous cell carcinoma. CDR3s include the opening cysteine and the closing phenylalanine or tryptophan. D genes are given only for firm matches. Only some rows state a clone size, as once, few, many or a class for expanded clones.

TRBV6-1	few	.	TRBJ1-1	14	TGTGCCAGCAGTAAGGGGACACCCAGCACTGAAGCTTTCTTT	CASSKGTPSTEAFF
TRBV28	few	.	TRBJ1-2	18	TGTGCCAGCAGTTTAATAAGGGGACCGCACGGATTTACCTATGGCTACACCTTC	CASSLIRGPHGFTYGYTF
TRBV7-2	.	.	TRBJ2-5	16	TGTGCCAGCTCCTCCCCCGACACCAAGATACAAGAGACCCAGTACTTC	CASSSPDTKIQETQYF
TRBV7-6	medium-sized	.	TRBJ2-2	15	TGTGCCAGCAGCCCTCGGACGGGCCAGGGCGGGGAGCTGTTTTTT	CASSPRTGQGGELFF
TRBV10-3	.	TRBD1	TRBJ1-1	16	TGTGCCATCAGTGAGGGACAGGGGGAACTGAACACTGAAGCTTTCTTT	CAISEGQGELNTEAFF
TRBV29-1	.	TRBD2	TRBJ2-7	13	TGCAGCGCCCGCGAGGGACTAGCGGGGGAGCAGTACTTC	CSAREGLAGEQYF
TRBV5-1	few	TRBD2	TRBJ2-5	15	TGCGCCAGCAGCTTGGGTCTAGCGGGGGTTGAGACCCAGTACTTC	CASSLGLAGVETQYF
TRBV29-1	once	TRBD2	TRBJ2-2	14	TGCAGCGTTAGTAGCGGGGGTAACACCGGGGAGCTGTTTTTT	CSVSSGGNTGELFF
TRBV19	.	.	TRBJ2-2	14	TGTGCCAGTAACCCGCGTTGGGTGAGTGGGGAGCTGTTTTTT	CASNPRWVSGELFF
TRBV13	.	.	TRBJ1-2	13	TGTGCCAGCAGCTCCTACTGGTGGCGAGGCTACACCTTC	CASSSYWWRGYTF